This T cell receptor beta chain was retrieved from a study of beta chain features in type 1 diabetes. Study findings and constraints: Significant though moderate, a shortening of TCRB CDR3s appeared in all four CD4+ subsets of Type 1 diabetes patients. Using cDNA template may skew counts toward highly expressing activated cells.

Looked up from germline, CDR1 is SQVTM and CDR2 is ANQGSEA. CDR3 size: 16 residues. The trim removed 2 bases at V and 8 bases at J, leaving 13 bases unmatched. This clone occurred a few times. Its specificity is unknown. CD45RO/CCR7/CD25/CD127/CD95/CD27 separated CD4+ naive, central memory, regulatory and stem cell-like memory cells by sorting. Of the isolated RNA, all was reverse transcribed, and so the sequenced material was expressed TCRB transcripts. Measured with immunoSEQ multiplex PCR; TCRdb has only the in-frame clones, and not every one. The sample has roughly 230,000 clones, about 11% seen once; the top ten hold about 0.018%.

The chain uses TRBV29-1 and TRBJ1-2; TRBD1 agrees at 11 bases. The TCR comes from a young man with type 1 diabetes. The sample comprised naive CD4+ T cells from blood. For the CDR3, the DNA is TGCAGCGTTGAAAAAAGAGGCGGACAGGGGGCTTACGGCTACACCTTC. Its protein is CSVEKRGGQGAYGYTF.